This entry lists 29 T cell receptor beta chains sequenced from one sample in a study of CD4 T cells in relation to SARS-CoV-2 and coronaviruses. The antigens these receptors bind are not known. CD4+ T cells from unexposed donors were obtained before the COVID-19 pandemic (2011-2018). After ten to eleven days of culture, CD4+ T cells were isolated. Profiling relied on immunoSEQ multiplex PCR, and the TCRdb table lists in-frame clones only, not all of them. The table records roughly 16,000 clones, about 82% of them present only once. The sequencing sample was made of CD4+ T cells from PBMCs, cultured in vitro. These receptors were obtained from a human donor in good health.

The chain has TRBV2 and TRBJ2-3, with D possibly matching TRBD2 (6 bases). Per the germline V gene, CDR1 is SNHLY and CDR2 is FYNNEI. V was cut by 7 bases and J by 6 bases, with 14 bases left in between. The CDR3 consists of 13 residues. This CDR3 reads CASIGTLTDTQYF. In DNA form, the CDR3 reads TGTGCCAGCATCGGGACTTTAACGGATACGCAGTATTTT. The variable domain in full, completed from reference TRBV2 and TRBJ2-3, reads EPEVTQTPSHQVTQMGQEVILRCVPISNHLYFYWYRQILGQKVEFLVSFYNNEISEKSEIFDDQFSVERPDGSNFTLKIRSTKLEDSAMYFCASIGTLTDTQYFGPGTRLTVL.

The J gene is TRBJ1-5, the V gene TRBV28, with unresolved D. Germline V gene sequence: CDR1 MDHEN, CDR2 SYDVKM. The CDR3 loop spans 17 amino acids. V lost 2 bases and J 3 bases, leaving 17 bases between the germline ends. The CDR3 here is CASSLLPTSTPNQPQHF. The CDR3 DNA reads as TGTGCCAGCAGTTTACTCCCTACCTCGACGCCCAATCAGCCCCAGCATTTT. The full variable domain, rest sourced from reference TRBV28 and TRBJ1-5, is DVKVTQSSRYLVKRTGEKVFLECVQDMDHENMFWYRQDPGLGLRLIYFSYDVKMKEKGDIPEGYSVSREKKERFSLILESASTNQTSMYLCASSLLPTSTPNQPQHFGDGTRLSIL.

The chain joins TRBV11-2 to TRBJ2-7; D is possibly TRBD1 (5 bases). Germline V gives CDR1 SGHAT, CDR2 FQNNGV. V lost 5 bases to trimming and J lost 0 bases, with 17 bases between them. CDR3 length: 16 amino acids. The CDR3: CASSQGEGLSSYEQYF. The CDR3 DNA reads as TGTGCCAGCAGCCAAGGGGAAGGTCTTAGCTCCTACGAGCAGTACTTC.

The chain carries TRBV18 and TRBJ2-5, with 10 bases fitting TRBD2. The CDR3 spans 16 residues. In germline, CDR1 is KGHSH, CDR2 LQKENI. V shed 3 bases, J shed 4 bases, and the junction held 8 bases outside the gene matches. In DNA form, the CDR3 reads TGTGCCAGCTCACCCAAAGCGGGAGGGCCTGGAGAGACCCAGTACTTC. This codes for CASSPKAGGPGETQYF.

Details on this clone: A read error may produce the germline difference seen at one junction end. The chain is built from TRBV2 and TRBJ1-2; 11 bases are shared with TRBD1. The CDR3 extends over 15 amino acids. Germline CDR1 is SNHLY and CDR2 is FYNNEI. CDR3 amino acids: CASSEDRTGGRGYTF. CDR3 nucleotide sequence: TGTGCCAGCAGCGAAGACCGGACAGGGGGCCGTGGCTACACCTTC.

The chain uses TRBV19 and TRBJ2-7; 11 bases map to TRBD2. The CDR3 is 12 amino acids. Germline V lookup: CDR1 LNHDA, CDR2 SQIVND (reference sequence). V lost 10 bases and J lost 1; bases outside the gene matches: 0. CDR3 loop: CATSGRSYEQYF. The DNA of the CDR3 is TGTGCCACTAGCGGGAGGTCCTACGAGCAGTACTTC.

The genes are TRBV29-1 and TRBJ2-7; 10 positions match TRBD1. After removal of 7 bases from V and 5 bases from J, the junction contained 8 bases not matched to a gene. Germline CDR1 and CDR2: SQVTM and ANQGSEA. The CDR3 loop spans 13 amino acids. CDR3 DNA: TGCAGCGCCTTACCGGGACAGGGGAACGAGCAGTACTTC. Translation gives CSALPGQGNEQYF.

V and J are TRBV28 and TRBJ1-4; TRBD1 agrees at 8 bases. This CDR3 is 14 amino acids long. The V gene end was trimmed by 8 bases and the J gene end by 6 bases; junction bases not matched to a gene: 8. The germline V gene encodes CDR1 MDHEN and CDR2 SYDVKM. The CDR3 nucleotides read TGTGCCAGCGGGAGGACAGGGCCTGATGAAAAACTGTTTTTT. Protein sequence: CASGRTGPDEKLFF.

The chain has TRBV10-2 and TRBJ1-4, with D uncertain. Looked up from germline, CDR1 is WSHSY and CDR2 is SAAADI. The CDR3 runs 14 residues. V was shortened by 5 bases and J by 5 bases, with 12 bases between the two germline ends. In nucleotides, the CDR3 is TGCGCCAGCAGTTTCGGGCAGAGAAATGAAAAACTGTTTTTT. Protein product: CASSFGQRNEKLFF.

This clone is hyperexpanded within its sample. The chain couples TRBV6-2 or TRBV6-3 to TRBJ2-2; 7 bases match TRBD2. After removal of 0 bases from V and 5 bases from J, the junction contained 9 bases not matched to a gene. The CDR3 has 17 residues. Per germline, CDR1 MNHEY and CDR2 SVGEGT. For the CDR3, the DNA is TGTGCCAGCAGTTACTCGGGGCTAGCGGCCGGGACCGGGGAGCTGTTTTTT. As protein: CASSYSGLAAGTGELFF.

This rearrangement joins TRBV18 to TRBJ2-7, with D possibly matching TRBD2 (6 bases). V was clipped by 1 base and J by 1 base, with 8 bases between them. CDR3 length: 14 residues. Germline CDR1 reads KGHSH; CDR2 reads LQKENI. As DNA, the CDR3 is TGTGCCAGCTCACCACGGGGGGAATCCTACGAGCAGTACTTC. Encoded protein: CASSPRGESYEQYF.

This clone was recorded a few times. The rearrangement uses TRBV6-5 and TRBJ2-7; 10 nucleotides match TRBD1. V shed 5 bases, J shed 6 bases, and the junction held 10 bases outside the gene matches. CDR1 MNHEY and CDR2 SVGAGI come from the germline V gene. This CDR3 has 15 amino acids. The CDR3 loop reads CASSKKPGQGSEQYF. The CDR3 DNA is TGTGCCAGCAGTAAAAAACCGGGACAGGGGTCCGAGCAGTACTTC.

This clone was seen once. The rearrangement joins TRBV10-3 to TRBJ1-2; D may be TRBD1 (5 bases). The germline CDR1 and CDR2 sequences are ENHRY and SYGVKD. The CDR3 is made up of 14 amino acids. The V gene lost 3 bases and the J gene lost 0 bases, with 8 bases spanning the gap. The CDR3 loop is CAISDKGANYGYTF. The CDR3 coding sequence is TGTGCCATCAGTGATAAAGGGGCTAACTATGGCTACACCTTC.

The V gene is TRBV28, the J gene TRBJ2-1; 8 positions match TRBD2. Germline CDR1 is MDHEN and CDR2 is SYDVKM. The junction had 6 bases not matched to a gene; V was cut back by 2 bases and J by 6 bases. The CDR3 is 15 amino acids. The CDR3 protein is CASSLPSGSFNEQFF. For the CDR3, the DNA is TGTGCCAGCAGTTTACCCAGCGGGAGTTTCAATGAGCAGTTCTTC. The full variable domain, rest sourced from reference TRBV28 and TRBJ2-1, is DVKVTQSSRYLVKRTGEKVFLECVQDMDHENMFWYRQDPGLGLRLIYFSYDVKMKEKGDIPEGYSVSREKKERFSLILESASTNQTSMYLCASSLPSGSFNEQFFGPGTRLTVL.

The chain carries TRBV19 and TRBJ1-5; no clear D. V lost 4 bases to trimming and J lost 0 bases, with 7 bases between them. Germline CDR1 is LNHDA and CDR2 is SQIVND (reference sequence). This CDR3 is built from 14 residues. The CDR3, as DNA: TGTGCCAGTAGTAAGGGCGTTAGCAATCAGCCCCAGCATTTT. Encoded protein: CASSKGVSNQPQHF.

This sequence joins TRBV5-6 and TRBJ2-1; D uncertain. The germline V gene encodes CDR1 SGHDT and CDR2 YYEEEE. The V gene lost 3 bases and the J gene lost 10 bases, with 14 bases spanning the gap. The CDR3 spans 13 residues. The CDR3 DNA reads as TGTGCCAGCAGCTGGGGAAACTCCGGGGAGCAGTTCTTC. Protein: CASSWGNSGEQFF.

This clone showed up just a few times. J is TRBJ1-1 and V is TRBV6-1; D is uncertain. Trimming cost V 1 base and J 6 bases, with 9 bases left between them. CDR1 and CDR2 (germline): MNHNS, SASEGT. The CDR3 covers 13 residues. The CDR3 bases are TGTGCCAGCAGTGAAGTTCCCCACGCTGAAGCTTTCTTT. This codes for CASSEVPHAEAFF.

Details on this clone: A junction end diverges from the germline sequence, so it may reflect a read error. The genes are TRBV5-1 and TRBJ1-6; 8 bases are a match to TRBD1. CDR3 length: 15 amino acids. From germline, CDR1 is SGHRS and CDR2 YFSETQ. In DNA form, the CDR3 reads TGCGCCAGCAGCTTACGGACAGGGAATAACTCACCCCTCCACTTT. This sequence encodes CASSLRTGNNSPLHF.

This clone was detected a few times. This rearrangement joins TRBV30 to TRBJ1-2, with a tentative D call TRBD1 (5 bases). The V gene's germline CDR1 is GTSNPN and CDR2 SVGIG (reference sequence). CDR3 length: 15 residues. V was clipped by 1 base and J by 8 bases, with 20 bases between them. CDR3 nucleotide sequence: TGTGCCTGGAGTGCCCTCAGCGGCAGGGACGGGGGCTACACCTTC. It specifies CAWSALSGRDGGYTF.

The CDR3 DNA reads TGTGCCATCAGTGACAGTTTGGAAAACATTCAGTACTTC. Its translation is CAISDSLENIQYF. V and J are TRBV10-3 and TRBJ2-4; no clear D. V dropped 3 bases and J dropped 5 bases, with 8 bases sitting between them. This CDR3 spans 13 amino acids. Germline V CDR1 and CDR2: ENHRY, SYGVKD.

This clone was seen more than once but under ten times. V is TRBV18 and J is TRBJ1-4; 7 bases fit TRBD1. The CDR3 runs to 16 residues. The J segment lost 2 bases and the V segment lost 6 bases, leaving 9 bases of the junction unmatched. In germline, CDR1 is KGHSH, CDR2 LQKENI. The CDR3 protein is CASSRGQIGTNEKLFF. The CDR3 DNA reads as TGTGCCAGCTCGCGGGGACAGATCGGCACTAATGAAAAACTGTTTTTT.

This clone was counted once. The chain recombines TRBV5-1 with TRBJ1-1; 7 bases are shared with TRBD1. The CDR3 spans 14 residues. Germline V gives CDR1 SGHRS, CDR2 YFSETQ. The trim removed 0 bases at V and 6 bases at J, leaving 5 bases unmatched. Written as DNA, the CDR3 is TGCGCCAGCAGCTTGGGACAGGGTTCCTCTGAAGCTTTCTTT. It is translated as CASSLGQGSSEAFF.

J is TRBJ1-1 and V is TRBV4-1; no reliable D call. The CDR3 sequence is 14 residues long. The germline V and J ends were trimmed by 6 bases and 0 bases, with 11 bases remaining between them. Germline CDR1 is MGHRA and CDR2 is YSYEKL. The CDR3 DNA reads TGCGCCAGCAGGGGCTTACTCCTGAACACTGAAGCTTTCTTT. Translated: CASRGLLLNTEAFF.

CDR3 nucleotide sequence: TGTGCCAGCAAAAATTATTACAATGAGCAGTTCTTC. Translation gives CASKNYYNEQFF. The chain carries TRBV28 and TRBJ2-1, with no clear D. The CDR3 extends over 12 amino acids. Germline V gives CDR1 MDHEN, CDR2 SYDVKM. V dropped 7 bases and J dropped 4 bases, with 8 bases sitting between them.

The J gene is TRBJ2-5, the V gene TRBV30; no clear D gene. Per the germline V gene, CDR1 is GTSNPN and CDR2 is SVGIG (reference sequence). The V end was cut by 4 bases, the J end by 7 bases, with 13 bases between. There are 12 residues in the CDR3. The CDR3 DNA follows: TGTGCCTGGAATAAGGTCGTTGGGACCCAGTACTTC. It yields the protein CAWNKVVGTQYF.

The CDR3 is CASTYVGSGTQYF. The CDR3 DNA reads TGTGCCAGCACCTATGTGGGGTCCGGGACCCAGTACTTC. This rearrangement joins TRBV12-3 or TRBV12-4 to TRBJ2-5; D gene ambiguous. V shed 7 bases and J shed 7 bases, with 16 bases lying between them. This CDR3 comprises 13 residues.

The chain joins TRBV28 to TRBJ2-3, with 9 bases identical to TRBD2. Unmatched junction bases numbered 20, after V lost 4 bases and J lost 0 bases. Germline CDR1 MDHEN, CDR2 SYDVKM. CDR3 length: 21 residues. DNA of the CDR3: TGTGCCAGCAGTTCCAAAACCTTTCACTATAGCGGGGGCTCTAGCACAGATACGCAGTATTTT. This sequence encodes CASSSKTFHYSGGSSTDTQYF.

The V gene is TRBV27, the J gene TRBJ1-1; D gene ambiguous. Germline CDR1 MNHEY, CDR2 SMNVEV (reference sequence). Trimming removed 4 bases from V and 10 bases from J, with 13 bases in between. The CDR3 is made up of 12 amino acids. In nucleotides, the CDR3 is TGTGCCAGCAGTTCACCTGGGGTCGCAGCTTTCTTT. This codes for CASSSPGVAAFF.

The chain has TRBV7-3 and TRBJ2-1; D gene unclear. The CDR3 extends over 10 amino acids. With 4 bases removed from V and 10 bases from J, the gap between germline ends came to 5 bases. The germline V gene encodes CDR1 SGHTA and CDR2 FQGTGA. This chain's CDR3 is CASSSVEQFF. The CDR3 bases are TGTGCCAGCAGCTCGGTGGAGCAGTTCTTC.